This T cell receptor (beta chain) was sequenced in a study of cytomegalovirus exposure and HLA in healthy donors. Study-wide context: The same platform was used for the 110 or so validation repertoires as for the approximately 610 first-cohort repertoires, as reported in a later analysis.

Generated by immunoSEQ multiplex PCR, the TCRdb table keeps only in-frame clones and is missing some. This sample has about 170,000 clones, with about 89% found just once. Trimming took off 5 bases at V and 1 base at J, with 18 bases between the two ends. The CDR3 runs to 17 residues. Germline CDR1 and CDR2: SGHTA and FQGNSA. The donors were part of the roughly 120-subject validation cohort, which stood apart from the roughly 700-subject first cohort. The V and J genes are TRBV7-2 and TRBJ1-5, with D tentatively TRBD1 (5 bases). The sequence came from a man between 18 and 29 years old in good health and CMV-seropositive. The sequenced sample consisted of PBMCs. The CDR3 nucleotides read TGTGCCAGCAGCCCCAGCGGAGCGGGGGGAAGCAATCAGCCCCAGCATTTT. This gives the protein CASSPSGAGGSNQPQHF.